In its sample, the clone carrying this T cell receptor (beta chain) was seen a few times. Original analysis: From reference gene primer amplification, estimates of nucleated cell counts were derived. Repertoires were generated with immunoSEQ multiplex PCR, while TCRdb's copy carries only in-frame clones and drops some. The V and J calls and clone size are taken from that table; D and trimming were inferred from the DNA. The table shows 90,000 to 130,000 clones, with over 75% occurring only once. The sample comes from a study of blood T cell repertoires in COVID-19. Turning to the study itself: COVID-19 samples from acute and convalescent phases originated in the United States, Italy and Spain. In each case, the material was cDNA or gDNA derived from T cells, B-cell-depleted T cells, or PBMCs.

Sequencing used peripheral blood. The TCR originated in a human donor in a cohort sampled during active COVID-19.

The CDR3 bases are TGCGCCAGCAGCTTGGAGACAGGCACCTACGAGCAGTACTTC. Protein product: CASSLETGTYEQYF. The genes are TRBV5-1 and TRBJ2-7, with a weak D call TRBD1 (6 bases). The germline CDR1 and CDR2 sequences are SGHRS and YFSETQ. The CDR3 consists of 14 residues. The V end was cut by 0 bases, the J end by 2 bases, with 9 bases between.